Reported below is one T cell receptor (beta chain). Its specificity is not known. An end of the junction does not agree with germline; a read error may underlie this. The source of the sample is a study of Graves' ophthalmopathy and Graves' hyperthyroidism. Amplification of the TCR beta CDR3 regions used RNA transcripts (as template). RT-PCR with HTBI primers came first, then second-round multiplex PCR. MiXCR, run by TCRdb on the multiplex PCR reads, gives a single entry per CDR3 protein. The sample yields roughly 600,000 distinct CDR3 sequences, 35% to 40% seen once. Points from the study as a whole: The authors also found most expanded thyroid clonotypes above 0.001 frequency in blood.

Certain patients, namely those with other autoimmune diseases, uncontrolled infections, pregnancy or lactation, were excluded. Clinical symptoms, serum thyroxine, TRAb, thyroid ultrasound and orbital computed tomography formed the basis of diagnosis. Germline loops: CDR1 SGHRS, CDR2 YFSETQ. CDR3 size: 12 residues. Sequencing was carried out using peripheral blood or thyroid tissue (not recorded which). This chain connects TRBV5-1 to TRBJ2-7, with 8 bases matching TRBD1. This receptor was taken from an adult man with Graves' hyperthyroidism. The CDR3 sequence is CASSPDRDRMIF. In DNA form, the CDR3 reads TGCGCCAGCAGCCCCGACCGGGACAGGATGATTTTC.